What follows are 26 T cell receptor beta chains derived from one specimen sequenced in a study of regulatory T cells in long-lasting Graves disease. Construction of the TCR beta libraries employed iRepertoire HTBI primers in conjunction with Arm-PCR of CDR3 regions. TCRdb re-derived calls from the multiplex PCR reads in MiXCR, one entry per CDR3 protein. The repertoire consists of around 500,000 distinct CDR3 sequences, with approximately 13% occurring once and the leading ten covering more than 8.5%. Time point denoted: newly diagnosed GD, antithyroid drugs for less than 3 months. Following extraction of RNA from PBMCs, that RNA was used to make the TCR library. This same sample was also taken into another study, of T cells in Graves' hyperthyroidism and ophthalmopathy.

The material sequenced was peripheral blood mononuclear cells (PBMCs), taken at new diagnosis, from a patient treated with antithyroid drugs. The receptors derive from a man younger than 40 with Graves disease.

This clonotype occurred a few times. This CDR3 reads CSATQGSRGNQPQHF. Written as DNA, the CDR3 is TGCAGTGCTACCCAGGGGAGTCGGGGCAATCAGCCCCAGCATTTT. The chain has TRBV20-1 and TRBJ1-5, with D possibly being TRBD1 (6 bases). The CDR3 runs to 15 residues. Germline values: CDR1 DFQATT, CDR2 SNEGSKA (reference sequence). The germline V and J ends were trimmed by 4 bases and 2 bases, with 15 bases remaining between them.

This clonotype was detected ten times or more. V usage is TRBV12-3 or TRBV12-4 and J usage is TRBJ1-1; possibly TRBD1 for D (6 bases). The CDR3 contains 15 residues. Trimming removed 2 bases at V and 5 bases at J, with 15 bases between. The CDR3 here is CASSLRTTGRTEAFF. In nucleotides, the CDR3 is TGTGCCAGCAGTTTACGCACCACAGGGAGGACTGAAGCTTTCTTT.

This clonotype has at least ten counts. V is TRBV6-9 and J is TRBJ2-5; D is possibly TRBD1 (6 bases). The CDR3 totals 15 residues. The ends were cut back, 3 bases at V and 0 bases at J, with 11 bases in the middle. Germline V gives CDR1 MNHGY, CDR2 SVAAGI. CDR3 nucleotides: TGTGCCAGCAGTTACTCTGGACAGTACCAAGAGACCCAGTACTTC. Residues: CASSYSGQYQETQYF.

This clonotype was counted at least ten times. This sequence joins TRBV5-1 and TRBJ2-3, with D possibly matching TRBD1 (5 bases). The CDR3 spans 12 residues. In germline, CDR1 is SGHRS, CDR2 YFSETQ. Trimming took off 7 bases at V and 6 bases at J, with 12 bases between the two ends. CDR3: CASATARDTQYF. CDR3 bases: TGCGCCAGCGCGACAGCCCGGGATACGCAGTATTTT. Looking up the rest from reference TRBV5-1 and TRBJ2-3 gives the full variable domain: KAGVTQTPRYLIKTRGQQVTLSCSPISGHRSVSWYQQTPGQGLQFLFEYFSETQRNKGNFPGRFSGRQFSNSRSEMNVSTLELGDSALYLCASATARDTQYFGPGTRLTVL.

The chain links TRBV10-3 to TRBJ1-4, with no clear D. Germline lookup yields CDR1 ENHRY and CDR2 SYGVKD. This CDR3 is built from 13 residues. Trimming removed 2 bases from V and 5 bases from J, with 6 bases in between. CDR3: CAISEGVNEKLFF. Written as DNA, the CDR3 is TGTGCCATCAGTGAGGGGGTAAATGAAAAACTGTTTTTT.

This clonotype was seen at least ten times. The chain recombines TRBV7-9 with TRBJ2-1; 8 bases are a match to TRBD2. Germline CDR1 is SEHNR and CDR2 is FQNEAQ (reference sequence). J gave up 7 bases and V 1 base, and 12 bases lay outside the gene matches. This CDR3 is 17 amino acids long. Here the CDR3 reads CASSLDHERELRNEQFF. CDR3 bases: TGTGCCAGCAGCTTAGATCACGAGCGGGAGCTGCGGAATGAGCAGTTCTTC.

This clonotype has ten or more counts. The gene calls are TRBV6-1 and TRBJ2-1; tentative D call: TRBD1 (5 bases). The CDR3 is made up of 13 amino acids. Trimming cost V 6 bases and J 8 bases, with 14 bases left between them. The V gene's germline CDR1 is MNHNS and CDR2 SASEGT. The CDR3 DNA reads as TGTGCCAGCAGCCGCACCTTACAGGATGAGCAGTTCTTC. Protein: CASSRTLQDEQFF.

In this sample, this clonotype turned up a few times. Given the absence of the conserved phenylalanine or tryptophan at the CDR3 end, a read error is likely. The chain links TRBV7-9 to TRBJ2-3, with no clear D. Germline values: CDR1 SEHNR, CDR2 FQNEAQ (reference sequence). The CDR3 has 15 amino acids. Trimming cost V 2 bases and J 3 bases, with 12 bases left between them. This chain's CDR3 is CASSLWVGETDTQYS. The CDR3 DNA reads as TGTGCCAGCAGCTTATGGGTCGGCGAGACAGATACGCAGTATTCT.

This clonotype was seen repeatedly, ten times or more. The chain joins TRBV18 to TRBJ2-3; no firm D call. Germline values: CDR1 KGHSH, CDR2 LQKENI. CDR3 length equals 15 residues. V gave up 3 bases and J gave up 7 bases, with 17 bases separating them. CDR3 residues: CASSPPLGGMNTQYF. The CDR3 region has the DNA TGTGCCAGCTCACCCCCTCTGGGTGGGATGAATACGCAGTATTTT.

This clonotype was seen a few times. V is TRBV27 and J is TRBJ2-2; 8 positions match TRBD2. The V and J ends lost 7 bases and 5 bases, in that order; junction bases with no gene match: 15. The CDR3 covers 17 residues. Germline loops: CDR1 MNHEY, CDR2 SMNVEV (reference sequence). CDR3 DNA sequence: TGTGCCAGCACGGCCCATTTGAGAGGACTAGCTACCGGGGAGCTGTTTTTT. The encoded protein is CASTAHLRGLATGELFF.

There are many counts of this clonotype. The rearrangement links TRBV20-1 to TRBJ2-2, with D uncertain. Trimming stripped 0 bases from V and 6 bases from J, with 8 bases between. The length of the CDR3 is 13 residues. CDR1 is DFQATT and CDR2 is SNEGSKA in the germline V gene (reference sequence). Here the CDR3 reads CSARDLLSGELFF. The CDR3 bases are TGCAGTGCTAGAGACCTATTATCCGGGGAGCTGTTTTTT.

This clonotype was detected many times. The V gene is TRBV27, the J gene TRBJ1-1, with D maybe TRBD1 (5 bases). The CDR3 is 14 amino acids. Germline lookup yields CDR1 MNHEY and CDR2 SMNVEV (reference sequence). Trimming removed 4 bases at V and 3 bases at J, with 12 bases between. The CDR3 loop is CASSYGGLDTEAFF. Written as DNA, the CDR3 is TGTGCCAGCAGTTACGGGGGGTTGGACACTGAAGCTTTCTTT.

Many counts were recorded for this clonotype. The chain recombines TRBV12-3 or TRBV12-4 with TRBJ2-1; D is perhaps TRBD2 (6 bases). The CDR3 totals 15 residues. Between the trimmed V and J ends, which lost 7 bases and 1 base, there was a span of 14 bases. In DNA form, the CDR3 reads TGTGCCAGCAAGCCGCGGGATCGGTCCTACAATGAGCAGTTCTTC. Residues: CASKPRDRSYNEQFF.

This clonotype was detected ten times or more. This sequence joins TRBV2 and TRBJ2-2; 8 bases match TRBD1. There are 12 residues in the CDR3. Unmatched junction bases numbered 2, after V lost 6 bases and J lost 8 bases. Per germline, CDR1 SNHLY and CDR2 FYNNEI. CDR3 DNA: TGTGCCAGCAGGGACAGGGTTGGGGAGCTGTTTTTT. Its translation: CASRDRVGELFF.

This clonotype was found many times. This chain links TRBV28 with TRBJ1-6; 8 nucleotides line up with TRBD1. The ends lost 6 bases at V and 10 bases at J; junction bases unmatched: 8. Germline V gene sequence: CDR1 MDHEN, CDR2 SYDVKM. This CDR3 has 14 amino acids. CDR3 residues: CASSPPTGGSPLHF. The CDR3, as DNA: TGTGCCAGCAGCCCTCCCACAGGGGGATCACCCCTCCACTTT.

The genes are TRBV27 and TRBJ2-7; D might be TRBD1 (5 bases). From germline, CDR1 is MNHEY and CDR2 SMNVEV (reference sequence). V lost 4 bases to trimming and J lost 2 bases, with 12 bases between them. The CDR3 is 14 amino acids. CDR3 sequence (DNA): TGTGCCAGCAGTTCCCCCAAGGGGACCTACGAGCAGTACTTC. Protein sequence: CASSSPKGTYEQYF.

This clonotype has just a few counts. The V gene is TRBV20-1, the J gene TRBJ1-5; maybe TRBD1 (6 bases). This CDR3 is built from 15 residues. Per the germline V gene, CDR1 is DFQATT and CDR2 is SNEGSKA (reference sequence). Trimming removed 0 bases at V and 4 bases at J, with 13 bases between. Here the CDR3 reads CSARDENRANQPQHF. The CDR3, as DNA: TGCAGTGCTAGAGATGAGAACAGGGCAAATCAGCCCCAGCATTTT.

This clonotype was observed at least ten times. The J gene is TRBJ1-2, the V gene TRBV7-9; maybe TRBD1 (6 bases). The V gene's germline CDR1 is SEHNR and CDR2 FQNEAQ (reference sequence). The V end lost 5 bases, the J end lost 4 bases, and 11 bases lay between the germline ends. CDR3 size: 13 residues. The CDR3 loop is CASSEQGVYGYTF. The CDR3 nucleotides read TGTGCCAGCAGCGAACAGGGAGTCTATGGCTACACCTTC.

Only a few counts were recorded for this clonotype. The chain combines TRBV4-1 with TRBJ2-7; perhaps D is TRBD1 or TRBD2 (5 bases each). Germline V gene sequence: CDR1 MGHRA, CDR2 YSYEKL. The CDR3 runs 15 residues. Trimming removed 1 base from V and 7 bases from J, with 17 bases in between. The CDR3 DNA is TGCGCCAGCAGCCAAGGTTCGGGACCCCCGGGAGAGCAGTACTTC. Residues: CASSQGSGPPGEQYF.

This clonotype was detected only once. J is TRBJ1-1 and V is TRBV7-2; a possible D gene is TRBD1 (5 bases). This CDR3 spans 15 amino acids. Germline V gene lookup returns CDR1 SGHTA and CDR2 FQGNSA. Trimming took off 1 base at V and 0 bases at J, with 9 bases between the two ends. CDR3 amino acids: CASSLDDSLNTEAFF. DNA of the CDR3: TGTGCCAGCAGCTTAGATGACAGCTTGAACACTGAAGCTTTCTTT.

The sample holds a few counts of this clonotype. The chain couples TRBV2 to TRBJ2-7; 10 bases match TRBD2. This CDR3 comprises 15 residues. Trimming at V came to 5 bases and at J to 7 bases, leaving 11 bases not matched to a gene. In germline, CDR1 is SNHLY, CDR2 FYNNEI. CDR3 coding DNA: TGTGCCAGCAGTCTAACGACTAGCGGGTACAATGAGCAGTACTTC. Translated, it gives CASSLTTSGYNEQYF.

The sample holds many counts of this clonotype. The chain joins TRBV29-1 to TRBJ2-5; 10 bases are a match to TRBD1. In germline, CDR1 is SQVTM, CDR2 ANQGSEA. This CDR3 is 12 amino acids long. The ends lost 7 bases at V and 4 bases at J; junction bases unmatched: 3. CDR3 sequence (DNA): TGCAGCGGTGACAGGGGGCTAGAGACCCAGTACTTC. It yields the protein CSGDRGLETQYF.

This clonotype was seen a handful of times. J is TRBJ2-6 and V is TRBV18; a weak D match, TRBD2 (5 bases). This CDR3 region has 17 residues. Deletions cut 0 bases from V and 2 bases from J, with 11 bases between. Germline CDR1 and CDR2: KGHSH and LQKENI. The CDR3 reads CASSPPGSGTGANVLTF. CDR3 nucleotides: TGTGCCAGCTCACCACCAGGGAGTGGTACTGGGGCCAACGTCCTGACTTTC.

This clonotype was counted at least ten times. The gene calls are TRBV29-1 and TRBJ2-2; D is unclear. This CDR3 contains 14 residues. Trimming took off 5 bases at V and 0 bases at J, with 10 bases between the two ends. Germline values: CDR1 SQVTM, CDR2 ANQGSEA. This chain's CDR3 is CSVTRGANTGELFF. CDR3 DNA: TGCAGCGTTACTCGCGGCGCGAACACCGGGGAGCTGTTTTTT.

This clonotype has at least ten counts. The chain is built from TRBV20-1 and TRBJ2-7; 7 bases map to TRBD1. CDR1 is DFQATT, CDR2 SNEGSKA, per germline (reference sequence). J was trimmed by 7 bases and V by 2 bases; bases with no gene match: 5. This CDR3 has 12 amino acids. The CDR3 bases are TGCAGTGCTAGAAAGGGGGCGTCTGAGCAGTACTTC. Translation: CSARKGASEQYF.

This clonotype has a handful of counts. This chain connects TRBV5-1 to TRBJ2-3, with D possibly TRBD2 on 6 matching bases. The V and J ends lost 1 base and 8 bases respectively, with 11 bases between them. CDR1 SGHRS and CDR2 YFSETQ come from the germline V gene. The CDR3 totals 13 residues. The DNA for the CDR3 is TGCGCCAGCAGCTTGATCGTGGGAGGTACGCAGTATTTT. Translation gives CASSLIVGGTQYF.